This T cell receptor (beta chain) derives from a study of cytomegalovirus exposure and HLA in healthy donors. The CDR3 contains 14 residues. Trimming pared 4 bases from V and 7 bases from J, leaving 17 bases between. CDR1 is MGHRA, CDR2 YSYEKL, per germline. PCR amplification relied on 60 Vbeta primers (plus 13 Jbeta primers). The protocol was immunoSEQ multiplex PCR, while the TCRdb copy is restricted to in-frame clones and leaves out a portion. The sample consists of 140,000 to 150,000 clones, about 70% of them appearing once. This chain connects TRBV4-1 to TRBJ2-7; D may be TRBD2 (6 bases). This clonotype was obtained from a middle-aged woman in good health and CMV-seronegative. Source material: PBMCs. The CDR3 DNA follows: TGCGCCAGCAGCCGGCCTGGGGGGTCGTGGGAGCAGTACTTC. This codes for CASSRPGGSWEQYF.